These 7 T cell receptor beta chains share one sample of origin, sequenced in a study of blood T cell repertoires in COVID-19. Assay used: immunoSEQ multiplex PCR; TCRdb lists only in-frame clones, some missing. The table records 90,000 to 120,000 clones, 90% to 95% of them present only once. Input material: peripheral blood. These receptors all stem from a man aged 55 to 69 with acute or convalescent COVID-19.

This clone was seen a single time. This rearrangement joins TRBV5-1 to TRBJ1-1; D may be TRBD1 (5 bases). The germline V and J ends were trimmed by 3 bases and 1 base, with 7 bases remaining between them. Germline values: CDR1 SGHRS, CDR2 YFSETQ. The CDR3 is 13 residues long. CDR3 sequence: CASSSGSNTEAFF. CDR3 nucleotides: TGCGCCAGCAGCTCAGGGTCGAACACTGAAGCTTTCTTT.

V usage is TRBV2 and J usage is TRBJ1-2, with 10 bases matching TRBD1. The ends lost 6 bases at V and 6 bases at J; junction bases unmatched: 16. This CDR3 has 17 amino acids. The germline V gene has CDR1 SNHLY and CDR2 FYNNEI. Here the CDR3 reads CASRKTLDRGPRNGYTF. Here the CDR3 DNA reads TGTGCCAGCAGGAAAACCTTAGACAGGGGGCCTAGGAATGGCTACACCTTC.

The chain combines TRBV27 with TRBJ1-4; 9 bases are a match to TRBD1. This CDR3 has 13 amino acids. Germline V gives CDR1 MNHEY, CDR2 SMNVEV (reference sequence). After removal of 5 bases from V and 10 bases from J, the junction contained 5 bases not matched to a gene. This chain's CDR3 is CASSAGQGGKLFF. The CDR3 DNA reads TGTGCCAGCAGTGCGGGACAGGGTGGAAAACTGTTTTTT.

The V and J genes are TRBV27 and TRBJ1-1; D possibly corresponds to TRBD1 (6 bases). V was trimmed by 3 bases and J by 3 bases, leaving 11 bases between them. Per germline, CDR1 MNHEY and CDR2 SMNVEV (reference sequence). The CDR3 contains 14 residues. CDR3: CASSFRTADTEAFF. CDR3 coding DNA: TGTGCCAGCAGTTTTCGGACAGCCGACACTGAAGCTTTCTTT.

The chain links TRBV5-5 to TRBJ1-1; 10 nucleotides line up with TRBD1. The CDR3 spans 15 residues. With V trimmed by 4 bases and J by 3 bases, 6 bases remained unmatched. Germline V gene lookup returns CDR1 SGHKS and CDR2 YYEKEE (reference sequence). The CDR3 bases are TGTGCCAGCAGCCTGTCGGACAGGGGGTACACTGAAGCTTTCTTT. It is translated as CASSLSDRGYTEAFF.

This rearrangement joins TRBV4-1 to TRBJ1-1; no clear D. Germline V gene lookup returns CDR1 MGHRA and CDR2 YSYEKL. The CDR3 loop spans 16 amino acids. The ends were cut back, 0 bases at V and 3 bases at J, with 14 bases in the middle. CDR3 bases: TGCGCCAGCAGCCAAGATCTGAGGGAATACGACACTGAAGCTTTCTTT. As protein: CASSQDLREYDTEAFF.

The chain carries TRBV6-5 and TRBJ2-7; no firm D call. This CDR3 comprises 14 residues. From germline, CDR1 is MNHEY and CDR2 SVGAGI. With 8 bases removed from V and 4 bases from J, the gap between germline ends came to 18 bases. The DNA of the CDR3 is TGTGCCAGCCGCGGCGGCCTCCTTCCGTACGAGCAGTACTTC. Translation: CASRGGLLPYEQYF.